The rows below give T cell receptor beta chains drawn from one sample of a study of radiation and T cells in renal cell carcinoma. The method was immunoSEQ multiplex PCR; TCRdb's version includes in-frame clones alone and lacks a portion of them. Of 97,000 or so clones listed, 84% are singletons. The source was blood, collected from a patient whose treatment included radiotherapy and nephrectomy. The receptors were sampled from a man in his sixties with renal cell carcinoma. The CDR3 runs from the conserved cysteine through the conserved F or W. The D gene is left open where the match is weak. Only part of the rows carry a size: once, few, many, or a class if the clone is expanded.

D	size	V	J	length	CDR3	DNA
NA	NA	TRBV10-1	TRBJ2-7	12	CASSDDSEEQYF	TGCGCCAGCTCCGACGACAGCGAAGAGCAGTACTTC
TRBD2	many	TRBV9	TRBJ2-2	15	CASSVTSGNTGELFF	TGTGCCAGCAGCGTCACTAGCGGGAACACCGGGGAGCTGTTTTTT
NA	NA	TRBV7-8	TRBJ1-2	14	CASSLGGANYGYTF	TGTGCCAGCAGCTTAGGCGGGGCTAACTATGGCTACACCTTC
NA	NA	TRBV5-6	TRBJ1-2	14	CASSLDAGGYGYTF	TGTGCCAGCAGCTTGGATGCCGGAGGCTATGGCTACACCTTC
TRBD1	few	TRBV6-6	TRBJ1-5	16	CASSYSTQGANGPQHF	TGTGCCAGCAGTTACTCGACTCAGGGGGCGAATGGGCCCCAGCATTTT
TRBD1	NA	TRBV9	TRBJ2-2	15	CASSVGGRGPGELFF	TGTGCCAGCAGCGTAGGCGGCAGGGGGCCCGGGGAGCTGTTTTTT
NA	NA	TRBV28	TRBJ2-7	12	CASSDRFWEQYF	TGTGCCAGCAGCGACAGGTTCTGGGAGCAGTACTTC
TRBD1	NA	TRBV30	TRBJ1-4	16	CAWSVGDRGRNEKLFF	TGTGCCTGGAGTGTTGGGGACAGAGGACGAAATGAAAAACTGTTTTTT
TRBD1	NA	TRBV9	TRBJ2-2	18	CASSVVSVGQGNTGELFF	TGTGCCAGCAGCGTAGTGTCGGTAGGACAGGGAAACACCGGGGAGCTGTTTTTT
NA	NA	TRBV19	TRBJ1-5	11	CATTGYKTQHF	TGTGCCACTACCGGCTATAAAACCCAGCATTTT
TRBD1	NA	TRBV29-1	TRBJ1-2	13	CSVVTGESYGYTF	TGCAGCGTTGTTACAGGGGAGTCCTATGGCTACACCTTC
TRBD2	NA	TRBV10-2	TRBJ2-5	14	CASSPSGRQETQYF	TGCGCCAGCAGTCCTAGCGGGAGGCAGGAGACCCAGTACTTC
NA	NA	TRBV6-6	TRBJ1-3	12	CASSYDGNTIYF	TGTGCCAGCAGTTACGATGGAAACACCATATATTTT
NA	NA	TRBV5-1	TRBJ2-6	18	CASSLGQGNSLGANVLTF	TGCGCCAGCAGCTTGGGGCAGGGTAATTCACTTGGGGCCAACGTCCTGACTTTC
NA	NA	TRBV27	TRBJ2-7	14	CASSFIAEAYEQYF	TGTGCCAGCAGTTTTATAGCGGAGGCCTACGAGCAGTACTTC
TRBD2	NA	TRBV5-1	TRBJ2-7	16	CASSSEPGLALFEQYF	TGCGCCAGCAGCTCAGAGCCGGGACTAGCTCTTTTCGAGCAGTACTTC
NA	NA	TRBV27	TRBJ2-5	14	CASSLEGVDETQYF	TGTGCCAGCAGTTTAGAGGGAGTCGATGAGACCCAGTACTTC
TRBD1	NA	TRBV6-5	TRBJ1-1	12	CASAGTGGEAFF	TGTGCCAGCGCCGGGACAGGGGGCGAAGCTTTCTTT
TRBD1	NA	TRBV9	TRBJ1-2	14	CASSTRDRPNGYTF	TGTGCCAGCAGCACCCGGGACAGACCCAATGGCTACACCTTC
TRBD1	NA	TRBV5-1	TRBJ2-1	17	CASRIGQGAGSYNEQFF	TGCGCCAGCAGAATCGGACAGGGGGCCGGCTCCTACAATGAGCAGTTCTTC
NA	once	TRBV10-3	TRBJ2-7	12	CAITGSWGEQYF	TGTGCCATCACCGGAAGCTGGGGCGAGCAGTACTTC
TRBD1	NA	TRBV10-3	TRBJ2-7	12	CAARDRGYEQYF	TGTGCCGCCCGGGACAGGGGCTACGAGCAGTACTTC
TRBD2	NA	TRBV7-9	TRBJ2-5	16	CASSPLGGRAIKTQYF	TGTGCCAGCAGCCCCCTCGGCGGGAGGGCCATAAAGACCCAGTACTTC
TRBD2	NA	TRBV28	TRBJ2-2	14	CASTFRRGAGELFF	TGTGCCAGCACCTTCCGGCGGGGGGCCGGGGAGCTGTTTTTT
NA	NA	TRBV4-1	TRBJ2-1	15	CASRKTGTGNNEQFF	TGCGCCAGCAGAAAGACCGGGACCGGAAACAATGAGCAGTTCTTC
NA	NA	TRBV4-3	TRBJ2-7	12	CASSQNGREQYF	TGCGCCAGCAGCCAAAACGGGCGCGAGCAGTACTTC
TRBD1	NA	TRBV4-2	TRBJ2-1	16	CASSQDEGATYNEQFF	TGTGCCAGCAGCCAAGATGAGGGGGCGACCTACAATGAGCAGTTCTTC
TRBD1	NA	TRBV19	TRBJ1-5	14	CASSVGTGDQPQHF	TGTGCCAGTAGTGTCGGGACAGGGGATCAGCCCCAGCATTTT
NA	NA	TRBV11-2	TRBJ2-1	16	CASSLVGGGYYNEQFF	TGTGCCAGCAGCTTAGTGGGAGGGGGGTACTACAATGAGCAGTTCTTC
NA	NA	TRBV6-5	TRBJ2-7	14	CASSYPDLNYEQYF	TGTGCCAGCAGTTACCCGGACTTGAACTACGAGCAGTACTTC
NA	NA	TRBV27	TRBJ2-7	14	CASSFSAGPYEQYF	TGTGCCAGCAGTTTTTCGGCCGGTCCCTACGAGCAGTACTTC
TRBD2	NA	TRBV10-2	TRBJ2-7	17	CASNDLISGTPRDEQYF	TGCGCCAGCAATGATTTAATTAGCGGGACCCCAAGGGACGAGCAGTACTTC
TRBD2	once	TRBV28	TRBJ2-7	18	CASSLLSSGLAGGHEQYF	TGTGCCAGCAGTTTATTGTCCTCGGGACTAGCGGGAGGACACGAGCAGTACTTC